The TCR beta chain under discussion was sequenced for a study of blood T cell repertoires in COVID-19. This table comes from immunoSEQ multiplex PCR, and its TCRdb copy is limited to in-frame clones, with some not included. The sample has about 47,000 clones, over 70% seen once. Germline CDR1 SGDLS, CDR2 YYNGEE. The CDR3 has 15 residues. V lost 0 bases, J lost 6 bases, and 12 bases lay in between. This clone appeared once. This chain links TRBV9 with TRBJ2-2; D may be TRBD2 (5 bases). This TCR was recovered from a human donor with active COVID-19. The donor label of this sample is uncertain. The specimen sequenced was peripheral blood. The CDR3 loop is CASSVVSGSAGELFF. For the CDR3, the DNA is TGTGCCAGCAGCGTAGTCAGCGGATCGGCCGGGGAGCTGTTTTTT.